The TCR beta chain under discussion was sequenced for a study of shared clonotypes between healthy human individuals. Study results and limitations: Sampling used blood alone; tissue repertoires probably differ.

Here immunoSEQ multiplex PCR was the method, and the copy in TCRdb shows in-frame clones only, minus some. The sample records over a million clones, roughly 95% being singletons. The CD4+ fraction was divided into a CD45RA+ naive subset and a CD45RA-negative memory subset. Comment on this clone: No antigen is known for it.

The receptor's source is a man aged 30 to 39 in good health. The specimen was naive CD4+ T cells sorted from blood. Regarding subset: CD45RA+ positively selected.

As DNA, the CDR3 is TGTGCCAGCAGTGAATTGAGGGTGGACACTGAAGCTTTCTTT. Protein sequence: CASSELRVDTEAFF. The rearrangement links TRBV25-1 to TRBJ1-1; D uncertain. V was trimmed by 1 base and J by 3 bases, leaving 9 bases between them. This CDR3 comprises 14 residues. CDR1 is MGHDK and CDR2 is SYGVNS in the germline V gene.